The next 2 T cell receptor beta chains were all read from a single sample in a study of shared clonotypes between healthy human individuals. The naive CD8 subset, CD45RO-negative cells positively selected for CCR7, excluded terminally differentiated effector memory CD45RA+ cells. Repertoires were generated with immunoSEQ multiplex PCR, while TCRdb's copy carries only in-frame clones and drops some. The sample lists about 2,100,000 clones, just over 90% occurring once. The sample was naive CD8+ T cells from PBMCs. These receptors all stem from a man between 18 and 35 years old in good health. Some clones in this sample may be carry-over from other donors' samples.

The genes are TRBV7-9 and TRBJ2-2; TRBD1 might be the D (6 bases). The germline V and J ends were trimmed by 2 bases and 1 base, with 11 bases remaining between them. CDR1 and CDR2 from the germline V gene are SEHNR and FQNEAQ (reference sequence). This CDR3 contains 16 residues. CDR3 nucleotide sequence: TGTGCCAGCAGCTTATTCGCGACAGGGAACACCGGGGAGCTGTTTTTT. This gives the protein CASSLFATGNTGELFF.

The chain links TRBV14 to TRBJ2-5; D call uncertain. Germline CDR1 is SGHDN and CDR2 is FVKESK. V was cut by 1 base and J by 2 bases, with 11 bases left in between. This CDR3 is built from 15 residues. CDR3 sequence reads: CASSQGPLNQETQYF. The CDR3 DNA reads TGTGCCAGCAGCCAAGGTCCATTGAATCAAGAGACCCAGTACTTC. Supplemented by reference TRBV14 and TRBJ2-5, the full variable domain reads EAGVTQFPSHSVIEKGQTVTLRCDPISGHDNLYWYRRVMGKEIKFLLHFVKESKQDESGMPNNRFLAERTGGTYSTLKVQPAELEDSGVYFCASSQGPLNQETQYFGPGTRLLVL.